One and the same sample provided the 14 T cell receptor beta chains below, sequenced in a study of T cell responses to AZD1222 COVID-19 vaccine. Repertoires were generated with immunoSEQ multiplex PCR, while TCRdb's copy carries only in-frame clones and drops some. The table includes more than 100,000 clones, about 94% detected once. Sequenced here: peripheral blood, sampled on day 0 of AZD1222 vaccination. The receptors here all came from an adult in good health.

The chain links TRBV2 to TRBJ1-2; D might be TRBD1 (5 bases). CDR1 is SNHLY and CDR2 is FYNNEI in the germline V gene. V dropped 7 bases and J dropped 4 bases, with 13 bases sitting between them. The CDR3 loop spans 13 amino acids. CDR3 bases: TGTGCCAGCAACTCGGGGGGGGGCTATGGCTACACCTTC. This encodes CASNSGGGYGYTF.

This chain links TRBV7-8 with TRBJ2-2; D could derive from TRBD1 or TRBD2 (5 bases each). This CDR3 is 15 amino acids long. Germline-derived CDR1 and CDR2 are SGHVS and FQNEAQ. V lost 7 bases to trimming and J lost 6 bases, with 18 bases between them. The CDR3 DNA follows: TGTGCCAGCATCCCACCGGGACCGATATCCGGGGAGCTGTTTTTT. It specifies CASIPPGPISGELFF.

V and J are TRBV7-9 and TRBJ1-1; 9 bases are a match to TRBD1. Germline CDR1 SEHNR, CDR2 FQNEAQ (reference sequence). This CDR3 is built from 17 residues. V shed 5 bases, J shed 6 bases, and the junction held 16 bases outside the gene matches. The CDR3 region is CASSRPGQGPGFAEAFF. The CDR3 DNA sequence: TGTGCCAGCAGCCGACCGGGACAGGGCCCAGGGTTCGCTGAAGCTTTCTTT.

The CDR3 DNA is TGTGCCAGCTCACCAAGGGAGGGGGCCCACACCGGGGAGCTGTTTTTT. Protein sequence: CASSPREGAHTGELFF. This chain uses TRBV18 with TRBJ2-2; D possibly matches TRBD1 or TRBD2 (7 bases each). This CDR3 contains 16 residues. Trimming took 2 bases from V and 3 from J, leaving 13 bases between them. Germline values: CDR1 KGHSH, CDR2 LQKENI.

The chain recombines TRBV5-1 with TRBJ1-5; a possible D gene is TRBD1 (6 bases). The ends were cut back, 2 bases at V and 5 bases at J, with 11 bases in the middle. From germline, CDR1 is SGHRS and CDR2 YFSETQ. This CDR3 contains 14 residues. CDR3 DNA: TGCGCCAGCAGCTTCCGGGCAGGGGATCAGCCCCAGCATTTT. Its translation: CASSFRAGDQPQHF.

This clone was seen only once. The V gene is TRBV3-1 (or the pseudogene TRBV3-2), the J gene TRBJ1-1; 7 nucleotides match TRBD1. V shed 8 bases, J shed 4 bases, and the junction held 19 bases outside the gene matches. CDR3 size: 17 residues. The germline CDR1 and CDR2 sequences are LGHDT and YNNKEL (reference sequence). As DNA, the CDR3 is TGTGCCAGCGGGCCGAGAAGCTTTACAGGGGCGACCACTGAAGCTTTCTTT. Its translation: CASGPRSFTGATTEAFF.

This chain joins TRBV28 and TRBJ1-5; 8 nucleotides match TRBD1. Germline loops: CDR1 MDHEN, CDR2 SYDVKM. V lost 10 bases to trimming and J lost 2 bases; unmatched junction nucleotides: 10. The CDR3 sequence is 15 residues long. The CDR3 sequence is CATTKGQGGNQPQHF. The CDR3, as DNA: TGTGCCACCACCAAAGGACAGGGAGGCAATCAGCCCCAGCATTTT.

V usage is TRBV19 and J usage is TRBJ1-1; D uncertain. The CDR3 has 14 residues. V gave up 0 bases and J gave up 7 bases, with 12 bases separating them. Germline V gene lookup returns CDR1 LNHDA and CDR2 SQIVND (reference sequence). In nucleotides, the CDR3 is TGTGCCAGTAGTATAGATCTAGCCGGCTTTGAAGCTTTCTTT. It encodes CASSIDLAGFEAFF.

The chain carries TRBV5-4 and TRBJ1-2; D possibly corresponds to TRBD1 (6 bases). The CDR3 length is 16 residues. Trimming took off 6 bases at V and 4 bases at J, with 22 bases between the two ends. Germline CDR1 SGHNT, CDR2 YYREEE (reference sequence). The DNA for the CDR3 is TGTGCCAGCACCGGGGTTAGGGGGACGGGCATCTATGGCTACACCTTC. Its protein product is CASTGVRGTGIYGYTF.

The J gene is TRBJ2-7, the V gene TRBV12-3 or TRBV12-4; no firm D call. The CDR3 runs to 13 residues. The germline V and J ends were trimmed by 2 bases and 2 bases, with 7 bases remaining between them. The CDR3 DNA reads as TGTGCCAGCAGTTTAAGGGAAACCTACGAGCAGTACTTC. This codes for CASSLRETYEQYF.

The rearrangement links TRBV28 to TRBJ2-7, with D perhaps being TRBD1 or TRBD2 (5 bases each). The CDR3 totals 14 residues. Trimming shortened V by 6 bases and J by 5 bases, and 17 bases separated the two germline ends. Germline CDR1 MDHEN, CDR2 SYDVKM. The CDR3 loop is CASRIPGPFNEQYF. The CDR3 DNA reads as TGTGCCAGCAGAATACCGGGGCCCTTCAACGAGCAGTACTTC.

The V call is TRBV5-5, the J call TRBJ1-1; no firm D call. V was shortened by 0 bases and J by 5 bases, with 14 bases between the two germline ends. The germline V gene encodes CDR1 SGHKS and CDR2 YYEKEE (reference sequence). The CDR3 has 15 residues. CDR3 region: CASSLAEGLYTEAFF. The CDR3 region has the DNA TGTGCCAGCAGCTTGGCCGAAGGGCTGTATACTGAAGCTTTCTTT.

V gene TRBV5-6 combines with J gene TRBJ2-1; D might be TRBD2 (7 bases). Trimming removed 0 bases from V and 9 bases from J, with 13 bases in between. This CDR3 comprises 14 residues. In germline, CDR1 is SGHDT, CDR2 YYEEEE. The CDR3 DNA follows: TGTGCCAGCAGCTTGGAGGGCGGGGGCCTTGAGCAGTTCTTC. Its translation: CASSLEGGGLEQFF.

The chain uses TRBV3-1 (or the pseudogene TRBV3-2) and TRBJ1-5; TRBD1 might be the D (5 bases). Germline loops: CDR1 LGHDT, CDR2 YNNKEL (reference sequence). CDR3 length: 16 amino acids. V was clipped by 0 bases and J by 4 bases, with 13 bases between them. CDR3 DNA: TGTGCCAGCAGCCAAGATCTTCCAGGGACTAATCAGCCCCAGCATTTT. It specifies CASSQDLPGTNQPQHF.